A single T cell receptor beta chain is shown here with its context. The sample originates from a study of blood T cell repertoires in COVID-19. Sequencing was performed with immunoSEQ multiplex PCR; in TCRdb, only in-frame clones are kept and a portion is missing. Of approximately 260,000 clones in the sample, 89% were seen once. The TCR comes from a man aged 45 to 65 with acute or convalescent COVID-19. Input material: peripheral blood.

The DNA for the CDR3 is TGCAGCGTTGCGCAGGGGGCAGCTGGGGCCAACGTCCTGACTTTC. Protein: CSVAQGAAGANVLTF. The V gene is TRBV29-1, the J gene TRBJ2-6; 8 nucleotides agree with TRBD1. Germline CDR1 reads SQVTM; CDR2 reads ANQGSEA. The CDR3 length is 15 residues. V trimming: 4 bases; J trimming: 2 bases; junction bases outside the gene matches: 4.